The 29 T cell receptor beta chains below come from one sample, sequenced in a study of vaccination and CD4 T cells after COVID-19. The sample's treatment: approximately nine-day PBMC culture with coronavirus spike peptide pools or control peptides (ViraFEST assay). No antigen has been assigned to these receptors. Oncomine TCR Beta short-read sequencing was applied to DNA from cultured CD4+ T cells. Each CDR3 protein is one row after TCRdb ran MiXCR on the PCR reads. The data show about 21,000 distinct CDR3 sequences, 45% to 60% seen once. Sequenced sample: CD4+ T cells from blood, cultured in vitro. These receptor sequences come from a human donor who had recovered from COVID-19.

As regards this clonotype: A read error may account for a junction end that differs from germline. V gene TRBV7-9 combines with J gene TRBJ2-1; no clear D gene. The CDR3 totals 9 residues. Germline CDR1 reads SEHNR; CDR2 reads FQNEAQ (reference sequence). Here the CDR3 reads CASSLTEVF. CDR3 DNA: TGTGCCAGCAGCCTGACTGAAGTCTTC.

The gene calls are TRBV20-1 and TRBJ1-5; maybe TRBD1 (5 bases). V was shortened by 3 bases and J by 6 bases, with 18 bases between the two germline ends. In germline, CDR1 is DFQATT, CDR2 SNEGSKA (reference sequence). This CDR3 spans 15 amino acids. CDR3 in amino acids: CSASRGRDRGQPQHF. In DNA, the CDR3 is TGCAGTGCTAGTCGCGGCAGGGACCGCGGTCAGCCCCAGCATTTT.

This clonotype was recorded a few times. The chain combines TRBV27 with TRBJ1-5, with D perhaps matching TRBD1 (5 bases). The V gene's germline CDR1 is MNHEY and CDR2 SMNVEV (reference sequence). The ends were cut back, 7 bases at V and 3 bases at J, with 16 bases in the middle. The CDR3 length is 15 residues. The DNA for the CDR3 is TGTGCCAGCACCCCAACGTGGGGGGTCAATCAGCCCCAGCATTTT. This codes for CASTPTWGVNQPQHF.

A word on this clonotype: Given the absence of the conserved phenylalanine or tryptophan at the CDR3 end, a read error is likely. The chain combines TRBV20-1 with TRBJ1-5, with 8 bases that match TRBD1. V shed 5 bases, J shed 7 bases, and the junction held 4 bases outside the gene matches. This CDR3 region has 12 residues. Germline V gene sequence: CDR1 DFQATT, CDR2 SNEGSKA (reference sequence). CDR3 bases: TGCAGTGCTTCACAGGGGGAGCAGCCCCAGCATCTT. This translates into CSASQGEQPQHL.

The table lists this clonotype with a few counts. The J gene is TRBJ2-5, the V gene TRBV5-1; 9 positions agree with TRBD2. V was clipped by 1 base and J by 5 bases; unmatched bases: 9. The CDR3 consists of 16 residues. CDR1 and CDR2 (germline): SGHRS, YFSETQ. CDR3 region: CASSLLAGGPEETQYF. The CDR3 DNA is TGCGCCAGCAGCTTGCTCGCGGGAGGGCCTGAGGAGACCCAGTACTTC.

V usage is TRBV11-3 and J usage is TRBJ2-7; weak D call: TRBD2 (5 bases). There are 14 residues in the CDR3. The V gene lost 4 bases and the J gene lost 1 base, with 11 bases spanning the gap. Germline V CDR1 and CDR2: SGHNT, YENEEA. The CDR3 here is CASSSDGESYEQYF. DNA for the CDR3: TGTGCCAGCAGCTCGGATGGGGAGTCCTACGAGCAGTACTTC. Full variable domain (remainder filled in from reference TRBV11-3 and TRBJ2-7): EAGVVQSPRYKIIEKKQPVAFWCNPISGHNTLYWYLQNLGQGPELLIRYENEEAVDDSQLPKDRFSAERLKGVDSTLKIQPAELGDSAVYLCASSSDGESYEQYFGPGTRLTVT.

This clonotype was observed a handful of times. The chain joins TRBV24-1 to TRBJ2-5; 8 bases match TRBD2. The CDR3 runs 15 residues. V trimming: 3 bases; J trimming: 5 bases; junction bases outside the gene matches: 7. Germline CDR1 KGHDR, CDR2 SFDVKD. The CDR3 protein is CATSDPRTSWETQYF. The CDR3 DNA is TGTGCCACCAGTGATCCCAGGACTAGCTGGGAGACCCAGTACTTC.

The rearrangement joins TRBV10-3 to TRBJ2-7; D remains unclear. The V end was cut by 5 bases, the J end by 6 bases, with 11 bases between. The CDR3 length is 12 residues. CDR1 is ENHRY, CDR2 SYGVKD, per germline. The CDR3 loop is CAISPATGEQYF. CDR3 DNA: TGTGCCATCAGTCCTGCGACGGGCGAGCAGTACTTC.

This clonotype has just a few counts. The V call is TRBV12-3 or TRBV12-4, the J call TRBJ2-5; either TRBD1 or TRBD2 may fit D (5 bases each). The CDR3 runs 14 residues. V lost 6 bases, J lost 1 base, and 12 bases lay in between. This chain's CDR3 is CASRSGAFQETQYF. CDR3 in DNA: TGTGCCAGCAGGTCCGGGGCGTTCCAAGAGACCCAGTACTTC.

This clonotype was observed a few times. The J gene is TRBJ1-5, the V gene TRBV6-2 or TRBV6-3; D is perhaps TRBD1 (5 bases). V lost 7 bases and J 2 bases, leaving 18 bases between the germline ends. Germline V gene lookup returns CDR1 MNHEY and CDR2 SVGEGT. CDR3 size: 16 residues. The CDR3 DNA is TGTGCCAGCATCCGCGGGGGGGGAGAGGGCAATCAGCCCCAGCATTTT. This gives the protein CASIRGGGEGNQPQHF.

This clonotype was observed a handful of times. The chain uses TRBV20-1 and TRBJ1-2; TRBD1 is a possible D gene (5 bases). The CDR3 is made up of 11 amino acids. Trimming cost V 3 bases and J 8 bases, with 10 bases left between them. Germline CDR1 and CDR2: DFQATT and SNEGSKA (reference sequence). CDR3 DNA: TGCAGTGCTAGTGGGACGGGCGGCTACACCTTC. Its translation is CSASGTGGYTF.

This clonotype has more than one count but fewer than ten. The rearrangement links TRBV19 to TRBJ2-6; D call uncertain. Germline values: CDR1 LNHDA, CDR2 SQIVND (reference sequence). The V end lost 0 bases, the J end lost 4 bases, and 7 bases lay between the germline ends. CDR3 size: 15 residues. CDR3 nucleotide sequence: TGTGCCAGTAGTATAGATCTGCCCGGGGCCAACGTCCTGACTTTC. It is translated as CASSIDLPGANVLTF.

J is TRBJ2-7 and V is TRBV19; D not resolved. Trimming removed 5 bases at V and 3 bases at J, with 17 bases between. CDR1 LNHDA and CDR2 SQIVND come from the germline V gene (reference sequence). The CDR3 extends over 15 amino acids. CDR3 amino acids: CASSGVSGVDYEQYF. CDR3 DNA sequence: TGTGCCAGTAGTGGGGTCAGTGGGGTGGACTACGAGCAGTACTTC.

This clonotype was seen only a few times. The V gene is TRBV2, the J gene TRBJ1-2; 7 bases map to TRBD1. With 3 bases clipped from V and 7 bases from J, the junction kept 2 bases outside the gene matches. The germline V gene has CDR1 SNHLY and CDR2 FYNNEI. CDR3 length equals 12 residues. CDR3 amino acids: CASSDRGSGYTF. CDR3 DNA sequence: TGTGCCAGCAGTGACAGGGGGTCTGGCTACACCTTC.

The chain carries TRBV6-2 or TRBV6-3 and TRBJ2-7; D is ambiguous. Germline-derived CDR1 and CDR2 are MNHEY and SVGEGT. The CDR3 contains 14 residues. Trimming removed 6 bases from V and 2 bases from J, with 14 bases in between. Written as DNA, the CDR3 is TGTGCCAGCAGCCGGCGCGGCGCACCCTACGAGCAGTACTTC. Encoded protein: CASSRRGAPYEQYF.

The J gene is TRBJ1-2, the V gene TRBV12-3 or TRBV12-4; 8 nucleotides agree with TRBD1. The CDR3 sequence is 14 residues long. Trimming took 7 bases from V and 6 from J; bases not matched to a gene: 10. The CDR3 is CASTSQDRANGYTF. The CDR3 nucleotides read TGTGCCAGCACCTCGCAGGACAGGGCTAATGGCTACACCTTC.

This clonotype has just a few counts. The rearrangement uses TRBV6-5 and TRBJ1-5; D unclear. The CDR3 length is 12 residues. Germline V gives CDR1 MNHEY, CDR2 SVGAGI. Trimming removed 2 bases at V and 6 bases at J, with 5 bases between. CDR3 sequence reads: CASSYEGQPQHF. The CDR3 coding sequence is TGTGCCAGCAGTTACGAAGGTCAGCCCCAGCATTTT.

V and J are TRBV7-2 and TRBJ2-1, with 10 bases identical to TRBD2. J was trimmed by 10 bases and V by 5 bases; bases with no gene match: 14. The CDR3 extends over 16 amino acids. The germline gives CDR1 SGHTA, CDR2 FQGNSA. The CDR3 DNA sequence: TGTGCCAGCAGCCAAGGGGGAGCGGGAGGGGCTAGGGAGCAGTTCTTC. This translates into CASSQGGAGGAREQFF.

The chain combines TRBV7-9 with TRBJ2-1, with 8 bases fitting TRBD2. V lost 2 bases, J lost 9 bases, and 18 bases stayed unmatched. This CDR3 has 18 residues. Germline V gene data show CDR1 as SEHNR and CDR2 as FQNEAQ (reference sequence). The CDR3 protein is CASSLRGALAGAGSEQFF. CDR3 sequence (DNA): TGTGCCAGCAGCTTAAGGGGGGCTCTAGCGGGCGCCGGTAGTGAGCAGTTCTTC. Full variable domain (outside the CDR3, taken from reference TRBV7-9 and TRBJ2-1): DTGVSQNPRHKITKRGQNVTFRCDPISEHNRLYWYRQTLGQGPEFLTYFQNEAQLEKSRLLSDRFSAERPKGSFSTLEIQRTEQGDSAMYLCASSLRGALAGAGSEQFFGPGTRLTVL.

A few counts support this clonotype. The chain links TRBV6-1 to TRBJ1-2, with 7 positions matching TRBD1. The CDR3 loop spans 13 amino acids. The germline CDR1 and CDR2 sequences are MNHNS and SASEGT. After removal of 4 bases from V and 7 bases from J, the junction contained 6 bases not matched to a gene. The CDR3 region has the DNA TGTGCCAGCAGTGTGGGGACAGATACTGGCTACACCTTC. It translates to CASSVGTDTGYTF.

V usage is TRBV11-2 and J usage is TRBJ1-1; unclear D gene. Germline V CDR1 and CDR2: SGHAT, FQNNGV. V gave up 5 bases and J gave up 10 bases, with 11 bases separating them. CDR3 length equals 11 residues. CDR3 nucleotide sequence: TGTGCCAGCAGCGCCCGGCGGGGAGCTTTCTTT. Its protein is CASSARRGAFF.

The CDR3 reads CASRRQGTTETQYF. CDR3 DNA: TGTGCCAGCAGAAGACAGGGGACGACGGAGACCCAGTACTTC. The V gene is TRBV27, the J gene TRBJ2-5, with 8 positions matching TRBD1. Trimming cost V 6 bases and J 5 bases; bases outside gene matches: 8. From germline, CDR1 is MNHEY and CDR2 SMNVEV (reference sequence). CDR3 length equals 14 residues.

This chain links TRBV6-4 with TRBJ2-1; perhaps TRBD2 as D (5 bases). The V and J ends lost 5 bases and 5 bases respectively, with 13 bases between them. Per germline, CDR1 MRHNA and CDR2 SNTAGT. There are 14 residues in the CDR3. The CDR3 nucleotides read TGTGCCAGCAGTCGAGGGCCCGACCACAATGAGCAGTTCTTC. Translation gives CASSRGPDHNEQFF.

The chain combines TRBV11-2 with TRBJ2-7; 9 bases are a match to TRBD1. The V segment lost 5 bases and the J segment 6 bases; nucleotides outside the gene matches: 11. The CDR3 consists of 15 residues. In germline, CDR1 is SGHAT, CDR2 FQNNGV. In DNA, the CDR3 is TGTGCCAGCAGCAGGAGCGGGACAGGGTTGTTCGAGCAGTACTTC. Its translation: CASSRSGTGLFEQYF.

CDR3 loop: CASSPSVIQETQYF. The CDR3 DNA reads as TGTGCCAGCAGCCCTAGCGTCATTCAAGAGACCCAGTACTTC. The rearrangement links TRBV7-2 to TRBJ2-5; a weak D match, TRBD2 (6 bases). The CDR3 runs to 14 residues. Trimming removed 5 bases from V and 2 bases from J, with 12 bases in between. CDR1 is SGHTA, CDR2 FQGNSA, per germline.

The chain recombines TRBV7-2 with TRBJ2-2, with a tentative D call TRBD1 (5 bases). The germline V gene encodes CDR1 SGHTA and CDR2 FQGNSA. The CDR3 is 17 amino acids. Trimming took 5 bases from V and 4 from J, leaving 20 bases between them. CDR3 bases: TGTGCCAGCAGCCCGTTCGCAGGGCGCTCGGGCACCGGGGAGCTGTTTTTT. It translates to CASSPFAGRSGTGELFF. Looking up the rest from reference TRBV7-2 and TRBJ2-2 gives the full variable domain: GAGVSQSPSNKVTEKGKDVELRCDPISGHTALYWYRQSLGQGLEFLIYFQGNSAPDKSGLPSDRFSAERTGGSVSTLTIQRTQQEDSAVYLCASSPFAGRSGTGELFFGEGSRLTVL.

The rearrangement uses TRBV20-1 and TRBJ2-1, with 7 bases lining up with TRBD1. The CDR3 runs to 16 residues. The germline gives CDR1 DFQATT, CDR2 SNEGSKA (reference sequence). The V gene end was trimmed by 0 bases and the J gene end by 0 bases; junction bases not matched to a gene: 5. CDR3 sequence reads: CSARDPGQSSYNEQFF. The CDR3 DNA is TGCAGTGCTAGAGACCCGGGACAGTCCTCCTACAATGAGCAGTTCTTC.

The chain uses TRBV11-3 and TRBJ2-5; D unclear. Between the trimmed V and J ends, which lost 5 bases and 7 bases, there was a span of 11 bases. The CDR3 has 12 residues. Germline V gives CDR1 SGHNT, CDR2 YENEEA. CDR3 sequence reads: CASSPLGGTQYF. The CDR3 DNA follows: TGTGCCAGCAGCCCCCTTGGCGGGACCCAGTACTTC.

This chain uses TRBV6-2 or TRBV6-3 with TRBJ1-2; D is possibly TRBD1 (5 bases). Per the germline V gene, CDR1 is MNHEY and CDR2 is SVGEGT. This CDR3 is 15 amino acids long. V was pared by 8 bases and J by 2 bases, with 18 bases between. The CDR3 nucleotides are TGTGCCAGCTGCGGCAGGGACTACCTCAACTATGGCTACACCTTC. Amino acid sequence: CASCGRDYLNYGYTF.